This T cell receptor (beta chain) stems from a study of identical twins. In this sample, this clonotype turned up many times. From the 5' RACE reads, TCRdb called clonotypes with MiXCR, one entry per CDR3 protein. Of about 290,000 distinct CDR3 sequences detected, around 9.7% appear once; the ten largest clones hold about 7.1%. The germline V gene has CDR1 SGHTA and CDR2 FQGNSA. The CDR3 runs to 13 residues. The V end was cut by 1 base, the J end by 4 bases, with 7 bases between. The same sample was also studied in work on yellow fever vaccine responses in identical twins.

V is TRBV7-2 and J is TRBJ1-2, with TRBD1 as a possible D gene (6 bases). Sample: CD8+ T cells sorted from blood. The sequence derives from a woman between 18 and 30 years old in good health. The CDR3, as DNA: TGTGCCAGCAGCTTAGACAGGGCCTATGGCTACACCTTC. The encoded protein is CASSLDRAYGYTF.